Below are 26 T cell receptor beta chains sequenced from a single sample in a study of T-cell memory formation after mild COVID-19 (dated by TCRdb to about 2021). Library construction relied on 5' RACE. This sample was sequenced with an Illumina NovaSeq 6000. TCRdb applied fastp at Q25 and MiXCR to the public reads, then kept only in-frame beta chains. Under each unique CDR3 protein, matching rows form one entry showing the most common genes and DNA. The table for this sample lists 110,000 to 150,000 distinct CDR3 sequences; under 30% of them were counted only once. Approximately 25% of the sample is taken by the ten largest. What was sequenced was PBMCs or a T cell subset sorted from them (not recorded which). The source is an adult woman who had mild COVID-19 (a few samples of this study predate the infection). The sample titles of this study are shuffled in the database, so cell type and time point are left out; the donor was told from shared clones.

This clonotype was detected ten times or more. This chain connects TRBV4-2 to TRBJ2-7; the D is unclear. CDR3 size: 15 residues. Trimming shortened V by 0 bases and J by 3 bases, and 12 bases separated the two germline ends. Germline-derived CDR1 and CDR2 are LGHNA and YNFKEQ. The CDR3 sequence: CASSQDLSSFYEQYF. CDR3 DNA sequence: TGTGCCAGCAGCCAAGATCTCTCTAGTTTCTACGAGCAGTACTTC.

The chain couples TRBV21-1 to TRBJ1-2; the table names TRBD1, a call not compared with the DNA. TRBV21-1 is a pseudogene. This CDR3 spans 14 amino acids. The CDR3 reads CASSKRRQSYGYTF. The CDR3, as DNA: TGTGCCAGCAGCAAACGGCGACAGTCCTATGGCTACACCTTC.

Turning to this clonotype: The junction departs from germline at one end; a sequencing error may be responsible. The chain carries TRBV14 and TRBJ1-1; D gene uncertain. The CDR3 covers 11 residues. The V gene's germline CDR1 is SGHDN and CDR2 FVKESK. CDR3 DNA sequence: TGTGCCAGCAGCCAAGAGGCTAAAGAGGTCTTT. Its translation: CASSQEAKEVF.

This clonotype has more than one count but fewer than ten. The chain employs TRBV12-3 or TRBV12-4 and TRBJ1-1; D unclear. The CDR3 contains 15 residues. Trimming left V 3 bases short and J 1 base short, with 12 bases between. CDR3 in amino acids: CASSFPWGENTEAFF. The CDR3 DNA reads as TGTGCCAGCAGTTTTCCCTGGGGAGAGAACACTGAAGCTTTCTTT.

This chain uses TRBV20-1 with TRBJ2-4; 13 positions match TRBD2. The CDR3 extends over 17 amino acids. Trimming removed 7 bases from V and 6 bases from J; junction bases left unmatched: 15. The germline V gene encodes CDR1 DFQATT and CDR2 SNEGSKA (reference sequence). The CDR3 coding sequence is TGCAGTGTCCGCCCAGGACTAGCGGGAGTGGAGGGAAACATTCAGTACTTC. It translates to CSVRPGLAGVEGNIQYF.

This clonotype turned up a few times. This chain connects TRBV7-7 to TRBJ2-3, with D unresolved. Germline assignment: CDR1 SSHAT and CDR2 FNYEAQ (reference sequence). The CDR3 consists of 16 residues. V was clipped by 5 bases and J by 4 bases, with 19 bases between them. The CDR3 nucleotides are TGTGCCAGCAGCGAGTCAGTTGGCGGTTCTTCAGATACGCAGTATTTT. It specifies CASSESVGGSSDTQYF.

This clonotype was seen at least ten times. The V and J genes are TRBV7-9 and TRBJ2-7; D gene ambiguous. This CDR3 has 13 amino acids. From germline, CDR1 is SEHNR and CDR2 FQNEAQ (reference sequence). V lost 5 bases and J lost 0, with 8 bases in between. This CDR3 reads CASSPSGSYEQYF. DNA of the CDR3: TGTGCCAGCAGCCCATCCGGCTCCTACGAGCAGTACTTC.

This clonotype was counted between two and nine times. V usage is TRBV27 and J usage is TRBJ2-1, with 11 bases fitting TRBD2. This CDR3 is 14 amino acids long. The germline CDR1 and CDR2 sequences are MNHEY and SMNVEV (reference sequence). J lost 9 bases, V lost 6 bases, and 7 bases had no gene match. The CDR3: CASRVAGGPGEQFF. The CDR3 DNA sequence: TGTGCCAGCAGAGTAGCGGGAGGGCCCGGTGAGCAGTTCTTC.

The chain is built from TRBV11-2 and TRBJ2-1, with 10 bases identical to TRBD2. The germline V gene encodes CDR1 SGHAT and CDR2 FQNNGV. J gave up 6 bases and V 1 base, and 12 bases lay outside the gene matches. CDR3 length: 18 amino acids. The DNA of the CDR3 is TGTGCCAGCAGCTTAGCCCACCCGGGACTAGCGAGATTCAATGAGCAGTTCTTC. Protein: CASSLAHPGLARFNEQFF.

This clonotype came up a few times. The chain joins TRBV7-2 to TRBJ2-7, with D unresolved. V was clipped by 2 bases and J by 0 bases, with 5 bases between them. The CDR3 has 13 amino acids. In germline, CDR1 is SGHTA, CDR2 FQGNSA. Here the CDR3 DNA reads TGTGCCAGCAGCTTACCTGCCTCCTACGAGCAGTACTTC. Protein: CASSLPASYEQYF.

This clonotype occurred a few times. The CDR3, as DNA: TGCGCCAGCAGCCAAGACCCGTTGAGGGGGCGGAATGAAAAACTGTTTTTT. This sequence encodes CASSQDPLRGRNEKLFF. This chain links TRBV4-3 with TRBJ1-4, with 7 bases fitting TRBD1. The length of the CDR3 is 17 residues. Germline V lookup: CDR1 LGHNA, CDR2 YSLEER. With 0 bases clipped from V and 5 bases from J, the junction kept 9 bases outside the gene matches.

This clonotype was observed a handful of times. The genes are TRBV6-1 and TRBJ1-2, with D possibly TRBD1 on 5 matching bases. From germline, CDR1 is MNHNS and CDR2 SASEGT. Trimming shortened V by 3 bases and J by 0 bases, and 14 bases separated the two germline ends. The CDR3 is 16 residues long. CDR3 loop: CASSDSAGGSNYGYTF. In nucleotides, the CDR3 is TGTGCCAGCAGTGATTCCGCTGGGGGATCTAACTATGGCTACACCTTC.

The chain uses TRBV7-9 and TRBJ2-5, with D maybe TRBD1 (6 bases). Germline V gene sequence: CDR1 SEHNR, CDR2 FQNEAQ (reference sequence). The CDR3 is 14 amino acids. V lost 3 bases, J lost 4 bases, and 12 bases lay in between. For the CDR3, the DNA is TGTGCCAGCAGCTTTCAGACAGGACTAGAGACCCAGTACTTC. This codes for CASSFQTGLETQYF.

This clonotype was counted a few times. This rearrangement joins TRBV5-1 to TRBJ2-2; no definite D call. Per the germline V gene, CDR1 is SGHRS and CDR2 is YFSETQ. The V gene lost 0 bases and the J gene lost 7 bases, with 10 bases spanning the gap. This CDR3 is built from 14 residues. CDR3 nucleotides: TGCGCCAGCAGCTTGGCGGGCCGAAACGGGGAGCTGTTTTTT. It codes for CASSLAGRNGELFF.

The CDR3 DNA sequence: TGTGCCAGCAGTTCTTACCTCCGGGACTCGTCCTACAATGAGCAGTTCTTC. Translation: CASSSYLRDSSYNEQFF. The genes are TRBV12-3 or TRBV12-4 and TRBJ2-1, with D tentatively TRBD2 (6 bases). This CDR3 is 17 amino acids long. V was trimmed by 4 bases and J by 1 base, leaving 17 bases between them.

The chain has TRBV6-5 and TRBJ1-2; tentative D call: TRBD1 (5 bases). CDR3 length: 13 residues. Deletions cut 2 bases from V and 4 bases from J, with 8 bases between. Per germline, CDR1 MNHEY and CDR2 SVGAGI. CDR3 protein: CASSYEGFYGYTF. The CDR3 DNA sequence: TGTGCCAGCAGTTACGAGGGGTTCTATGGCTACACCTTC.

This chain joins TRBV15 and TRBJ2-7; a weak D match, TRBD1 (6 bases). From germline, CDR1 is LNHNV and CDR2 YYDKDF (reference sequence). V dropped 5 bases and J dropped 0 bases, with 17 bases sitting between them. This CDR3 contains 16 residues. This CDR3 is CATSGVLGGPSYEQYF. The DNA for the CDR3 is TGTGCCACCAGCGGAGTACTAGGGGGTCCCTCCTACGAGCAGTACTTC.

The V call is TRBV29-1, the J call TRBJ1-1; D call uncertain. The CDR3 has 14 residues. V lost 3 bases and J lost 0, with 11 bases in between. Germline V gives CDR1 SQVTM, CDR2 ANQGSEA. The CDR3 region is CSVDSRNMNTEAFF. CDR3 sequence (DNA): TGCAGCGTTGATTCTCGCAACATGAACACTGAAGCTTTCTTT.

This clonotype was recorded a few times. This chain's CDR3 is CAISESKSGTVHNEQFF. The CDR3 DNA is TGTGCCATCAGTGAGTCCAAAAGCGGGACGGTCCACAATGAGCAGTTCTTC. The V and J genes are TRBV10-3 and TRBJ2-1; 7 bases line up with TRBD2. CDR1 and CDR2 (germline): ENHRY, SYGVKD. Germline trimming cut 0 bases from V and 5 bases from J; bases unmatched to any gene: 10. CDR3 size: 17 residues.

The rearrangement uses TRBV6-5 and TRBJ1-1; the match to TRBD1 covers 9 bases. CDR3 size: 14 residues. The V segment lost 8 bases and the J segment 4 bases; nucleotides outside the gene matches: 8. The germline V gene has CDR1 MNHEY and CDR2 SVGAGI. The CDR3 DNA follows: TGTGCCAGCGGTAGACAGGGGGGTGTCACTGAAGCTTTCTTT. This encodes CASGRQGGVTEAFF.

This clonotype showed up just a few times. The chain recombines TRBV4-1 with TRBJ2-1; D call uncertain. CDR1 and CDR2 from the germline V gene are MGHRA and YSYEKL. The CDR3 has 13 amino acids. The V end lost 1 base, the J end lost 7 bases, and 8 bases lay between the germline ends. The CDR3 region has the DNA TGCGCCAGCAGCCAAGCAATCCCGAATGAGCAGTTCTTC. This encodes CASSQAIPNEQFF.

The chain links TRBV12-3 or TRBV12-4 to TRBJ2-7, with D possibly being TRBD2 (6 bases). The germline V and J ends were trimmed by 1 base and 10 bases, with 14 bases remaining between them. This CDR3 is 13 amino acids long. As DNA, the CDR3 is TGTGCCAGCAGTTTAGGCGGGCGGGGAGTCCAGTACTTC. This gives the protein CASSLGGRGVQYF.

The chain joins TRBV10-3 to TRBJ2-7; a possible D gene is TRBD1 (5 bases). The CDR3 spans 15 residues. V was clipped by 0 bases and J by 3 bases, with 12 bases between them. Germline V gives CDR1 ENHRY, CDR2 SYGVKD. This CDR3 is CAISESGARVYEQYF. The CDR3 nucleotides are TGTGCCATCAGTGAGTCAGGGGCCAGGGTCTACGAGCAGTACTTC.

The table lists this clonotype with a few counts. The chain carries TRBV7-9 and TRBJ1-4, with D hard to call. The CDR3 totals 15 residues. From germline, CDR1 is SEHNR and CDR2 FQNEAQ (reference sequence). V lost 5 bases, J lost 5 bases, and 15 bases lay in between. The CDR3 sequence is CASSPVVSPNEKLFF. Here the CDR3 DNA reads TGTGCCAGCAGCCCCGTCGTGTCGCCGAATGAAAAACTGTTTTTT.

This clonotype was observed a few times. The chain is built from TRBV6-5 and TRBJ1-5; D is possibly TRBD1 (5 bases). The length of the CDR3 is 14 residues. Germline V gene data show CDR1 as MNHEY and CDR2 as SVGAGI. V was clipped by 4 bases and J by 5 bases, with 12 bases between them. The CDR3 bases are TGTGCCAGCAGTTTGACCTTGGGGGATCAGCCCCAGCATTTT. This gives the protein CASSLTLGDQPQHF.

The chain uses TRBV7-2 and TRBJ2-3; D gene unclear. The CDR3 sequence is 15 residues long. V was trimmed by 5 bases and J by 2 bases, leaving 14 bases between them. Germline CDR1 reads SGHTA; CDR2 reads FQGNSA. The CDR3 loop reads CASSPRLNPTDTQYF. The CDR3 DNA is TGTGCCAGCAGCCCTAGACTCAACCCCACAGATACGCAGTATTTT.